A single T cell receptor beta chain is shown here with its context. Its cognate antigen is unknown. RNA transcripts were the template, and TCR beta CDR3 regions were amplified from them. HTBI-primed first-round RT-PCR preceded second-round multiplex PCR. TCRdb re-derived calls from the multiplex PCR reads in MiXCR, one entry per CDR3 protein. The table lists around 1.1 million distinct CDR3 sequences, approximately 35% of them singletons. The data were obtained in a study of Graves' ophthalmopathy and Graves' hyperthyroidism. Patients with other autoimmune diseases, uncontrolled infections, pregnancy or lactation were excluded. Thyroid ultrasound, orbital computed tomography, TRAb, serum thyroxine and clinical symptoms formed the basis of diagnosis. With 5 bases clipped from V and 5 bases from J, the junction kept 11 bases outside the gene matches. CDR1 is SGHTA and CDR2 is FQGTGA in the germline V gene. The CDR3 is 16 amino acids.

Study conclusions and caveats: Blood also contained most of the expanded thyroid clonotypes above 0.001 frequency.

Sequenced material: peripheral blood or thyroid tissue (not recorded which). The TCR sequence derives from an adult man with Graves' hyperthyroidism. V is TRBV7-3 and J is TRBJ2-2, with 7 bases identical to TRBD2. The CDR3 nucleotides are TGTGCCAGCAGCCAAGACAGCGGGGTTTTAACCGGGGAGCTGTTTTTT. Protein: CASSQDSGVLTGELFF.